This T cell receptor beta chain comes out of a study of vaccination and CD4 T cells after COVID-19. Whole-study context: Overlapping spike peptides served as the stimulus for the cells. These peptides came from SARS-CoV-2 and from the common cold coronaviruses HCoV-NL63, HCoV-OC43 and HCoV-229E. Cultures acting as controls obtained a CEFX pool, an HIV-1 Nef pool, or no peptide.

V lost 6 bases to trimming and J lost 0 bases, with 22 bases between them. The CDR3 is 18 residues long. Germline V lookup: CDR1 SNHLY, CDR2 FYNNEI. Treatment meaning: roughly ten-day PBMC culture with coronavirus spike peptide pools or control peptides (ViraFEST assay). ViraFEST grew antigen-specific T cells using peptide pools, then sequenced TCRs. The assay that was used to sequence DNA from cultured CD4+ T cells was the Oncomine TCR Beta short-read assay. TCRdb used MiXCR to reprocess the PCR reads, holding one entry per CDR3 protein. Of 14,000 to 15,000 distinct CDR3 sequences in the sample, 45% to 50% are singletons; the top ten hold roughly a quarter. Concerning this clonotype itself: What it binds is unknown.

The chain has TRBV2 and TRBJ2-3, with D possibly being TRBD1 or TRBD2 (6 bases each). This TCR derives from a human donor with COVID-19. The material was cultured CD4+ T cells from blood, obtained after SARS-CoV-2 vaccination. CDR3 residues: CASRESGGRWFSTDTQYF. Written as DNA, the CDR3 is TGTGCCAGCAGGGAGTCTGGGGGGCGCTGGTTTAGCACAGATACGCAGTATTTT.